The present T cell receptor beta chain was sequenced within a study of T cell repertoires in cytomegalovirus infection. Overall study: HLA-C-restricted CMV epitopes, recently identified, and well-studied HLA-B-restricted ones were used by the study. Public TCR beta signatures marked donors with CMV infection and the matching HLA. Overall study results and limits: Of the TCR beta families, the public ones yielded a cumulative frequency that identified carriers of CMV plus the relevant HLA. It was HLA-C-restricted CMV-specific TCR beta clonotypes that dominated the response ex vivo.

This clonotype was picked up a small number of times. No antigen is known for it. The germline CDR1 and CDR2 sequences are MGHRA and YSYEKL. V lost 3 bases and J lost 8, with 14 bases in between. This CDR3 is built from 14 residues. MiXCR, applied by TCRdb to the reads, yields one record per CDR3 protein. The table records 800,000 to 950,000 distinct CDR3 sequences, about 30% of them present only once. This clonotype was sampled from a human donor in good health (CMV status not recorded). Some clones in this sample may be carry-over from other donors' samples. This chain uses TRBV4-1 with TRBJ2-1; maybe TRBD1 (7 bases). The sequenced sample was cultured CD8+ T cells from PBMCs, obtained from culture after CMV antigen stimulation. CDR3 residues: CASSHGDSGYEQFF. CDR3 nucleotides: TGCGCCAGCAGCCATGGGGACAGCGGGTATGAGCAGTTCTTC.